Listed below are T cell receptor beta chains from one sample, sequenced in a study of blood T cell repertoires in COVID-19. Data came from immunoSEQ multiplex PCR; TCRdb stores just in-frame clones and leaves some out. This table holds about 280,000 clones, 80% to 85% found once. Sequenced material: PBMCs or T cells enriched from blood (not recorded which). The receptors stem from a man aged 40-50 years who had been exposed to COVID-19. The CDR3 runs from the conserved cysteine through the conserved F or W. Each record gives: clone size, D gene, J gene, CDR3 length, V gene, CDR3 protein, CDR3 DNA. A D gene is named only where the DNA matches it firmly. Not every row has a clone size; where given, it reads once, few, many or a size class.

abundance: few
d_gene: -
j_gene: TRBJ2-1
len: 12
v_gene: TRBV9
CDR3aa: CASSVSRDEQFF
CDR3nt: TGTGCCAGCAGCGTTAGCAGGGATGAGCAGTTCTTC

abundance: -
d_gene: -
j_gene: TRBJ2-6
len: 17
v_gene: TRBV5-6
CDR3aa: CASSLRGGGSGANVLTF
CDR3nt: TGTGCCAGCAGCTTGAGGGGGGGTGGCTCTGGGGCCAACGTCCTGACTTTC

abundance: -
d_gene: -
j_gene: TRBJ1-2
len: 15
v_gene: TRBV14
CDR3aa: CASSPTLTGDYGYTF
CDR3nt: TGTGCCAGCAGCCCGACACTAACGGGGGACTATGGCTACACCTTC

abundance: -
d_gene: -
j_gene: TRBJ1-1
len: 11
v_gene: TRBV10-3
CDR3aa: CAGRTDLEAFF
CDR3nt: TGTGCCGGACGGACAGACCTTGAAGCTTTCTTT

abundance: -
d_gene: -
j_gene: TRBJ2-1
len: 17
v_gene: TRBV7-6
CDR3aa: CASSLASRASSYNEQFF
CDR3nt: TGTGCCAGCAGCTTAGCGTCGCGGGCTAGCAGCTACAATGAGCAGTTCTTC

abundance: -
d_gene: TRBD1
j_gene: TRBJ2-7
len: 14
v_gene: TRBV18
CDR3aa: CASSPTTGEREQYF
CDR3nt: TGTGCCAGCTCACCTACCACAGGGGAGAGGGAGCAGTACTTC

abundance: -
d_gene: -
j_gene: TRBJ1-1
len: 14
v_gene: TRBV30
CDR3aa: CAWNRGSMNTEAFF
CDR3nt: TGTGCCTGGAACCGGGGGTCCATGAACACTGAAGCTTTCTTT

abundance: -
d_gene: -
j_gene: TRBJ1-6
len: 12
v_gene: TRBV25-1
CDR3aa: CASRDSNSPLHF
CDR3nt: TGTGCCAGCCGTGACAGTAATTCACCCCTCCACTTT

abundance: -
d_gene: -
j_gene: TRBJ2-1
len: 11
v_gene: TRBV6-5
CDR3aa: CASNNLYEQFF
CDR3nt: TGTGCCAGCAATAACTTATATGAGCAGTTCTTC

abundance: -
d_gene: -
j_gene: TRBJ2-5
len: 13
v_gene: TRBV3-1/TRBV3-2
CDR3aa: CASSQDGVETQYF
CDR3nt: TGTGCCAGCAGCCAAGACGGGGTGGAGACCCAGTACTTC

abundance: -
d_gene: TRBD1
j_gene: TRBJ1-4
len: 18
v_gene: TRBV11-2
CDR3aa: CASSLQGAGGSAGEKLFF
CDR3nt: TGTGCCAGCAGCTTACAAGGTGCAGGGGGCTCTGCGGGTGAAAAACTGTTTTTT

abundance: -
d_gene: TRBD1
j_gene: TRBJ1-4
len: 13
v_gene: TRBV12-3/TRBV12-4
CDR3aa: CASSPRGDEKLFF
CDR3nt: TGTGCCAGCAGTCCCAGGGGGGATGAAAAACTGTTTTTT

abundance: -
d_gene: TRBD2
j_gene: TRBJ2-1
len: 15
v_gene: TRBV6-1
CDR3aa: CASSDRLAGASEQFF
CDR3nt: TGTGCCAGCAGTGATCGACTAGCGGGAGCCAGTGAGCAGTTCTTC

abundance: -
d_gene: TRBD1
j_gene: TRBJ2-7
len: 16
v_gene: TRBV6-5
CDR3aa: CASSSPAQGASYEQYF
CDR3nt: TGTGCCAGCAGTTCTCCCGCACAGGGGGCCTCCTACGAGCAGTACTTC

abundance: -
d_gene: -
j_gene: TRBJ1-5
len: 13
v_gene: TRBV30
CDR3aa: CAWRLGVGQPQHF
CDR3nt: TGTGCCTGGAGACTAGGTGTAGGTCAGCCCCAGCATTTT

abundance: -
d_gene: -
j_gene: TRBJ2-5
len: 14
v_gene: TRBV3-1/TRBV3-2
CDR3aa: CATGASGPQETQYF
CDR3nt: TGTGCCACAGGGGCCTCGGGACCACAAGAGACCCAGTACTTC

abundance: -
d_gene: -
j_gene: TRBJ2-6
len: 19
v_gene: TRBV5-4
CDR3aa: CASSQGVGGPGSGANVLTF
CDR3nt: TGTGCCAGCAGCCAGGGTGTGGGTGGCCCCGGGTCTGGGGCCAACGTCCTGACTTTC

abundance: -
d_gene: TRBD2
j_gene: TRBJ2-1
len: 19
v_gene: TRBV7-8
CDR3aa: CASWTSPRRLAGGRNEQFF
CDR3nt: TGTGCCAGCTGGACATCACCGCGCAGACTAGCGGGAGGTAGAAATGAGCAGTTCTTC

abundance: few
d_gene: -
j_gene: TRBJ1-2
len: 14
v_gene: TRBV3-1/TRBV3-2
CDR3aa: CASSQRSANYGYTF
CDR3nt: TGTGCCAGCAGCCAGCGATCGGCTAACTATGGCTACACCTTC

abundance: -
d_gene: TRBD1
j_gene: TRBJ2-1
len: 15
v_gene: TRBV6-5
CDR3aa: CASSYEDRGYNEQFF
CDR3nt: TGTGCCAGCAGTTACGAGGACAGGGGTTACAATGAGCAGTTCTTC

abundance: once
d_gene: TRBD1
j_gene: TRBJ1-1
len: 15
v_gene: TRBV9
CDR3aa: CASSVAGQGSTEAFF
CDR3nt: TGTGCCAGCAGCGTAGCGGGACAGGGGAGCACTGAAGCTTTCTTT

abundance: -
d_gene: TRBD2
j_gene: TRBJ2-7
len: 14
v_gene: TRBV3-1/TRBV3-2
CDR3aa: CASSRGGAVHEQYF
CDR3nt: TGTGCCAGCAGCCGGGGGGGTGCGGTACACGAGCAGTACTTC

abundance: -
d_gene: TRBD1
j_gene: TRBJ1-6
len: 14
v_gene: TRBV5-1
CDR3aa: CASSLGTGGSPLHF
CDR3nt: TGCGCCAGCAGCTTAGGGACAGGGGGGTCACCCCTCCACTTT

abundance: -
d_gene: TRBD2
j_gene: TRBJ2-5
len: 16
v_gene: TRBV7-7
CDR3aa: CASSLGTSGSGETQYF
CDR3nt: TGTGCTAGCAGCCTCGGGACTAGCGGGAGCGGGGAGACCCAGTACTTC

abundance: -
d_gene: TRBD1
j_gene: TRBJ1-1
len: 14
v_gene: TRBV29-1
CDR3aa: CSVSLGQGATEAFF
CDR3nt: TGCAGCGTTAGTCTGGGACAGGGCGCGACTGAAGCTTTCTTT

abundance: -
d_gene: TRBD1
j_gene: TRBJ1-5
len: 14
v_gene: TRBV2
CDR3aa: CASRGTGTNQPQHF
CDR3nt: TGTGCCAGCAGGGGGACAGGGACCAATCAGCCCCAGCATTTT

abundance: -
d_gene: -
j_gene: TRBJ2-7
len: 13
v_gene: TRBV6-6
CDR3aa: CASSLASSYEQYF
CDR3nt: TGTGCCAGCAGCCTAGCGAGCTCCTACGAGCAGTACTTC

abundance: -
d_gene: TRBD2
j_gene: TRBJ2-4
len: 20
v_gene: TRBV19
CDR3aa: CASSIISGTSGIKAKNIQYF
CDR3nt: TGTGCCAGTAGTATTATCAGTGGGACTAGCGGGATAAAAGCCAAAAACATTCAGTACTTC

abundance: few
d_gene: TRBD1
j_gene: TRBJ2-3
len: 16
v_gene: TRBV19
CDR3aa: CASSIVDRGPTDTQYF
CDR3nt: TGTGCCAGTAGTATAGTAGACAGGGGGCCTACAGATACGCAGTATTTT

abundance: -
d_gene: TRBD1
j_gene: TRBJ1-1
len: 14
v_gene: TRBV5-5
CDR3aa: CASSNRQGRAEAFF
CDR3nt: TGTGCCAGCAGCAATAGACAGGGTCGAGCTGAAGCTTTCTTT

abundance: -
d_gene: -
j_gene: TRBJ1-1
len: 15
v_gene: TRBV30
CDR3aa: CAWSADYQRNTEAFF
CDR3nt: TGTGCCTGGAGTGCAGATTACCAGCGGAACACTGAAGCTTTCTTT

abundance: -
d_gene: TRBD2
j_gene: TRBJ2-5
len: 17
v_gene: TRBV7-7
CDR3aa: CASSLSRTSGNQETQYF
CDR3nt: TGTGCTAGCAGCTTAAGCAGGACTAGCGGTAACCAAGAGACCCAGTACTTC

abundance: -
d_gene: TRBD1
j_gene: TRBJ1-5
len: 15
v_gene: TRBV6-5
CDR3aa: CASRHDRARNQPQHF
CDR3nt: TGTGCCAGCAGGCACGACAGGGCCCGCAATCAGCCCCAGCATTTT

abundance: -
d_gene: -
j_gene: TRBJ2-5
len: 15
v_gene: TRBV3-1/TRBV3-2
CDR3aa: CASSQAMRYGETQYF
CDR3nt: TGTGCCAGCAGCCAAGCGATGCGGTATGGGGAGACCCAGTACTTC

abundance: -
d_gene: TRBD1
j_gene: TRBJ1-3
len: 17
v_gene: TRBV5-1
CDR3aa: CASSWRGTGEAGNTIYF
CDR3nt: TGCGCCAGCAGCTGGCGGGGGACAGGGGAGGCTGGAAACACCATATATTTT

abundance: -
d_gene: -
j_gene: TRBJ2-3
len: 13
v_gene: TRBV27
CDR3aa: CASAPGRRDTQYF
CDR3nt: TGTGCCAGCGCTCCAGGGCGCCGCGATACGCAGTATTTT

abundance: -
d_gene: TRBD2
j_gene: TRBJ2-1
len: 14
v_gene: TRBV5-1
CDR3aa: CASSLGTSGNEQFF
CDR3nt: TGCGCCAGCAGCCTCGGGACTAGCGGCAATGAGCAGTTCTTC

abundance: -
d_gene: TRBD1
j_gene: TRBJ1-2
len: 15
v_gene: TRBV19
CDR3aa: CASSIEGRDRHGYTF
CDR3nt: TGTGCCAGTAGTATAGAGGGCCGGGACAGGCATGGCTACACCTTC

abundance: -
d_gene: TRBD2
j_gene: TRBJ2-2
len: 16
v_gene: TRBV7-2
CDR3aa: CASSFLAGANTGELFF
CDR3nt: TGTGCCAGCAGCTTTCTGGCGGGAGCGAACACCGGGGAGCTGTTTTTT

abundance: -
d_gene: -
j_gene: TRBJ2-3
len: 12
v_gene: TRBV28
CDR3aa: CASSLSPNTQYF
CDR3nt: TGTGCCAGCAGTTTAAGCCCGAATACGCAGTATTTT

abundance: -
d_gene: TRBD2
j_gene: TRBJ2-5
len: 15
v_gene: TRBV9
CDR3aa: CASSVAGGPMETQYF
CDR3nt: TGTGCCAGCAGCGTAGCGGGAGGGCCCATGGAGACCCAGTACTTC

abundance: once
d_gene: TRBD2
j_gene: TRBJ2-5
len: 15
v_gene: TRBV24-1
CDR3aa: CATSDDKAGGETQYF
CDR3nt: TGTGCCACCAGTGATGATAAAGCGGGGGGGGAGACCCAGTACTTC

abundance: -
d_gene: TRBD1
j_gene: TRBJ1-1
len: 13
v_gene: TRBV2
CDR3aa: CASGRQGAGEAFF
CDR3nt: TGTGCCAGCGGGAGACAGGGGGCGGGGGAAGCTTTCTTT

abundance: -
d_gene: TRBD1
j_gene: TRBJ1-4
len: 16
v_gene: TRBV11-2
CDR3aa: CASSGSGQGANEKLFF
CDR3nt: TGTGCCAGCAGCGGATCCGGACAGGGCGCTAATGAAAAACTGTTTTTT

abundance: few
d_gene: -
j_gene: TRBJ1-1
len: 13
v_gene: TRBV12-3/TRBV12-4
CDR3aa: CASSLGARTEAFF
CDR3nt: TGTGCCAGCAGTTTGGGGGCGAGGACTGAAGCTTTCTTT

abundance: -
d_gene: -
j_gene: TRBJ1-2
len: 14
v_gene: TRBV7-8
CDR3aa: CASSPTGTNYGYTF
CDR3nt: TGTGCCAGCAGCCCGACGGGAACTAACTATGGCTACACCTTC

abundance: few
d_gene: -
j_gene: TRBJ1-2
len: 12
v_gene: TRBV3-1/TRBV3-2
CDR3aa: CASSQESRVVTF
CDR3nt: TGTGCCAGCAGCCAAGAGTCCAGGGTTGTCACCTTC

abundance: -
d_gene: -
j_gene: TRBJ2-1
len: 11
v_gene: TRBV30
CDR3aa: CAWSQGSEQFF
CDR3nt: TGTGCCTGGAGTCAGGGGAGCGAGCAGTTCTTC

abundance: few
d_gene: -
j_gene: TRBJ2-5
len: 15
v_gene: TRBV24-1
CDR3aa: CATSDPGHLPETQYF
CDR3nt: TGTGCCACCAGTGATCCGGGACATCTTCCAGAGACCCAGTACTTC

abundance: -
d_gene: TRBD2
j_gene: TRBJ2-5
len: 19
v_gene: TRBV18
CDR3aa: CASSPDLRTSGRALGTQYF
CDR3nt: TGTGCCAGCTCACCGGATCTAAGGACTAGCGGGAGGGCCCTAGGGACCCAGTACTTC

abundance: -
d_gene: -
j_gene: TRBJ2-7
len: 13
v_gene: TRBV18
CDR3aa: CASSPQDNYEQYF
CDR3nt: TGTGCCAGCTCACCGCAGGACAACTACGAGCAGTACTTC

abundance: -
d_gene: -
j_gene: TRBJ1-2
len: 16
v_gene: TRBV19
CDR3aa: CASSPQGHRPNYGYTF
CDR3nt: TGTGCCAGTAGCCCACAGGGTCACCGACCTAACTATGGCTACACCTTC

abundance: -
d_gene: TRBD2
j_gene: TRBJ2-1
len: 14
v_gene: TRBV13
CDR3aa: CASSFIQRENEQFF
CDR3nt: TGTGCCAGCAGCTTTATTCAGCGGGAGAATGAGCAGTTCTTC

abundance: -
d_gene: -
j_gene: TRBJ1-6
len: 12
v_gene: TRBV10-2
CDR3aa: CATRGVSSPLHF
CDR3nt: TGCGCCACACGGGGGGTCAGTTCACCCCTCCACTTT